This T cell receptor beta chain is from a study of cytomegalovirus exposure and HLA in healthy donors. In the study overall: The 100 to 150 validation repertoires used the same platform as the 666 first-cohort repertoires, a later analysis reported.

The germline V and J ends were trimmed by 6 bases and 0 bases, with 11 bases remaining between them. This CDR3 is 14 amino acids long. Germline V gives CDR1 KGHSH, CDR2 LQKENI. Produced via immunoSEQ multiplex PCR; TCRdb's table is partial and in-frame only. This table holds about 330,000 clones, around 90% found once. The source is a woman under 40 in good health and CMV-seropositive. The chain recombines TRBV18 with TRBJ1-1; no reliable D call. The source material was PBMCs. Here the CDR3 reads CASSTGTMNTEAFF. The DNA for the CDR3 is TGTGCCAGCTCGACGGGAACCATGAACACTGAAGCTTTCTTT.